This is a list of T cell receptor beta chains from one sample in a study of CD8 T cells in Susac syndrome. TCRdb redid the calling of the immunoSEQ multiplex PCR reads with MiXCR, one entry per CDR3 protein. The sample includes roughly 120,000 distinct CDR3 sequences, roughly 94% seen only once; the top ten take around 0.12%. The sequenced material came from CD4+ T cells from PBMCs. Receptor source: a human donor with multiple sclerosis. Each CDR3 is given with its conserved first and last residue. A D gene is named only where the DNA matches it firmly. The size of a clone is reported for some rows only, either as once, few or many, or as a class for expanded clones.

V gene: TRBV4-3
J gene: TRBJ2-7
D gene: -
clone size: -
CDR3 protein: CASSQDTNSGYEQYF
CDR3 DNA: TGCGCCAGCAGCCAAGATACAAATAGTGGATACGAGCAGTACTTC

V gene: TRBV7-9
J gene: TRBJ1-1
D gene: -
clone size: -
CDR3 protein: CASKIQGGTEAFF
CDR3 DNA: TGTGCCAGCAAGATACAGGGAGGCACTGAAGCTTTCTTT

V gene: TRBV27
J gene: TRBJ2-6
D gene: -
clone size: -
CDR3 protein: CASSDDGLALSGANVLTF
CDR3 DNA: TGTGCCAGCAGTGATGATGGCCTGGCTCTCTCTGGGGCCAACGTCCTGACTTTC

V gene: TRBV19
J gene: TRBJ1-4
D gene: -
clone size: -
CDR3 protein: CATEGGASNEKLFF
CDR3 DNA: TGTGCCACCGAGGGTGGGGCGTCAAATGAAAAACTGTTTTTT

V gene: TRBV18
J gene: TRBJ2-3
D gene: TRBD2
clone size: -
CDR3 protein: CASSPLAGAVTDTQYF
CDR3 DNA: TGTGCCAGCTCACCACTAGCGGGGGCCGTTACAGATACGCAGTATTTT

V gene: TRBV15
J gene: TRBJ2-5
D gene: TRBD2
clone size: -
CDR3 protein: CATSRDQTSGQETQYF
CDR3 DNA: TGTGCCACCAGCAGAGATCAGACTAGCGGCCAAGAGACCCAGTACTTC

V gene: TRBV2
J gene: TRBJ2-3
D gene: -
clone size: once
CDR3 protein: CASRGTSIYTQYF
CDR3 DNA: TGTGCCAGCAGAGGGACTTCGATCTATACGCAGTATTTT

V gene: TRBV12-3/TRBV12-4
J gene: TRBJ2-6
D gene: -
clone size: -
CDR3 protein: CASTLETGASGANVLTF
CDR3 DNA: TGTGCCAGCACCTTGGAGACGGGGGCGAGCGGGGCCAACGTCCTGACTTTC

V gene: TRBV5-8
J gene: TRBJ2-7
D gene: TRBD1
clone size: -
CDR3 protein: CASSLEGQGWYEQYF
CDR3 DNA: TGTGCCAGCAGCTTGGAAGGACAGGGGTGGTACGAGCAGTACTTC

V gene: TRBV2
J gene: TRBJ2-6
D gene: -
clone size: -
CDR3 protein: CATTGQGANVLTF
CDR3 DNA: TGTGCCACCACAGGGCAAGGGGCCAACGTCCTGACTTTC

V gene: TRBV29-1
J gene: TRBJ2-3
D gene: TRBD1
clone size: -
CDR3 protein: CSATGQGTDTQYF
CDR3 DNA: TGCAGCGCTACGGGACAGGGCACAGATACGCAGTATTTT

V gene: TRBV11-2
J gene: TRBJ1-1
D gene: -
clone size: -
CDR3 protein: CASSPGVAEAFF
CDR3 DNA: TGTGCCAGCAGCCCAGGGGTCGCTGAAGCTTTCTTT

V gene: TRBV5-4
J gene: TRBJ1-1
D gene: -
clone size: -
CDR3 protein: CASSLAYDTEAFF
CDR3 DNA: TGTGCCAGCAGCTTGGCTTATGACACTGAAGCTTTCTTT

V gene: TRBV30
J gene: TRBJ1-1
D gene: TRBD1
clone size: -
CDR3 protein: CAWSRRTGGTEAFF
CDR3 DNA: TGTGCCTGGAGTAGGAGGACAGGGGGAACTGAAGCTTTCTTT

V gene: TRBV5-4
J gene: TRBJ2-6
D gene: -
clone size: -
CDR3 protein: CASSKGASSGANVLTF
CDR3 DNA: TGTGCCAGCAGTAAAGGGGCAAGCTCTGGGGCCAACGTCCTGACTTTC

V gene: TRBV10-3
J gene: TRBJ1-6
D gene: -
clone size: -
CDR3 protein: CAISVEPDNSPLHF
CDR3 DNA: TGTGCCATCAGCGTTGAGCCAGATAATTCACCCCTCCACTTT

V gene: TRBV7-2
J gene: TRBJ2-7
D gene: -
clone size: -
CDR3 protein: CASSLKFSYEQYF
CDR3 DNA: TGTGCCAGCAGCTTAAAGTTCAGCTACGAGCAGTACTTC

V gene: TRBV5-4
J gene: TRBJ2-3
D gene: -
clone size: -
CDR3 protein: CASIPDAGRAADTQYF
CDR3 DNA: TGTGCCAGCATACCCGACGCGGGCAGGGCGGCAGATACGCAGTATTTT

V gene: TRBV20-1
J gene: TRBJ2-7
D gene: -
clone size: -
CDR3 protein: CSARGGAYEQYF
CDR3 DNA: TGCAGTGCTAGAGGGGGGGCCTACGAGCAGTACTTC

V gene: TRBV7-2
J gene: TRBJ2-1
D gene: TRBD2
clone size: -
CDR3 protein: CASSLGGLAGREQFF
CDR3 DNA: TGTGCCAGCAGCCTAGGGGGACTAGCGGGACGGGAGCAGTTCTTC

V gene: TRBV30
J gene: TRBJ1-2
D gene: -
clone size: -
CDR3 protein: CAWSGTDYGYTF
CDR3 DNA: TGTGCCTGGAGTGGGACTGACTATGGCTACACCTTC

V gene: TRBV18
J gene: TRBJ1-1
D gene: -
clone size: -
CDR3 protein: CASSPPGGNPEAFF
CDR3 DNA: TGTGCCAGCTCACCTCCTGGGGGGAACCCTGAAGCTTTCTTT

V gene: TRBV7-2
J gene: TRBJ2-3
D gene: -
clone size: -
CDR3 protein: CASSPSGGADTQYF
CDR3 DNA: TGTGCCAGCTCCCCCTCCGGTGGCGCAGATACGCAGTATTTT

V gene: TRBV12-3/TRBV12-4
J gene: TRBJ2-2
D gene: -
clone size: -
CDR3 protein: CASSSVNTGELFF
CDR3 DNA: TGTGCCAGCAGTTCCGTAAACACCGGGGAGCTGTTTTTT

V gene: TRBV20-1
J gene: TRBJ2-3
D gene: -
clone size: -
CDR3 protein: CSARDPGLTDTQYF
CDR3 DNA: TGCAGTGCTAGAGATCCCGGCCTCACAGATACGCAGTATTTT

V gene: TRBV5-1
J gene: TRBJ2-7
D gene: -
clone size: -
CDR3 protein: CASSLATLSYEQYF
CDR3 DNA: TGCGCCAGCAGCTTGGCCACCCTCTCCTACGAGCAGTACTTC

V gene: TRBV3-1
J gene: TRBJ1-2
D gene: TRBD1
clone size: -
CDR3 protein: CASAGTGIYGYTF
CDR3 DNA: TGTGCCAGCGCCGGGACAGGGATCTATGGCTACACCTTC

V gene: TRBV7-9
J gene: TRBJ1-1
D gene: -
clone size: -
CDR3 protein: CASSLEVQVEAFF
CDR3 DNA: TGTGCCAGCAGCTTAGAAGTCCAGGTTGAAGCTTTCTTT

V gene: TRBV4-1
J gene: TRBJ1-1
D gene: TRBD1
clone size: -
CDR3 protein: CASSQERQGRTEAFF
CDR3 DNA: TGCGCCAGCAGCCAAGAACGACAGGGTCGCACTGAAGCTTTCTTT

V gene: TRBV12-3/TRBV12-4
J gene: TRBJ1-2
D gene: -
clone size: -
CDR3 protein: CASSFTPRGTYGYTF
CDR3 DNA: TGTGCCAGCAGTTTTACCCCCCGGGGGACCTATGGCTACACCTTC

V gene: TRBV12-3/TRBV12-4
J gene: TRBJ2-7
D gene: -
clone size: -
CDR3 protein: CASSFFRSYEQYF
CDR3 DNA: TGTGCCAGCAGTTTTTTCAGGAGCTACGAGCAGTACTTC

V gene: TRBV2
J gene: TRBJ2-7
D gene: TRBD1
clone size: -
CDR3 protein: CASSGQGRNYEQYF
CDR3 DNA: TGTGCCAGCAGTGGACAGGGCCGCAACTACGAGCAGTACTTC

V gene: TRBV30
J gene: TRBJ2-7
D gene: TRBD1
clone size: -
CDR3 protein: CAWSFGQGGSEQYF
CDR3 DNA: TGTGCCTGGAGTTTCGGACAGGGGGGTAGCGAGCAGTACTTC

V gene: TRBV6-5
J gene: TRBJ1-2
D gene: -
clone size: -
CDR3 protein: CASSSPGTTYGYTF
CDR3 DNA: TGTGCCAGCAGCTCGCCCGGGACGACCTATGGCTACACCTTC

V gene: TRBV19
J gene: TRBJ2-1
D gene: TRBD2
clone size: -
CDR3 protein: CASSGTSGSTNEQFF
CDR3 DNA: TGTGCCAGTAGCGGGACTAGCGGGAGTACGAATGAGCAGTTCTTC

V gene: TRBV3-1
J gene: TRBJ1-2
D gene: TRBD1
clone size: -
CDR3 protein: CASSQTGVWGYTF
CDR3 DNA: TGTGCCAGCAGCCAGACAGGGGTCTGGGGCTACACCTTC

V gene: TRBV5-6
J gene: TRBJ1-5
D gene: TRBD1
clone size: -
CDR3 protein: CASSWGTGGQPQHF
CDR3 DNA: TGTGCCAGCAGCTGGGGGACAGGGGGTCAGCCCCAGCATTTT

V gene: TRBV12-3/TRBV12-4
J gene: TRBJ1-1
D gene: -
clone size: -
CDR3 protein: CASSPQTGTEAFF
CDR3 DNA: TGTGCCAGCAGTCCTCAGACAGGCACTGAAGCTTTCTTT

V gene: TRBV30
J gene: TRBJ1-6
D gene: -
clone size: -
CDR3 protein: CAWTPGRHNSPLHF
CDR3 DNA: TGTGCCTGGACGCCGGGACGGCATAATTCACCCCTCCACTTT

V gene: TRBV7-2
J gene: TRBJ1-4
D gene: -
clone size: -
CDR3 protein: CASSFQGSASEKLFF
CDR3 DNA: TGTGCCAGCAGCTTCCAGGGCTCGGCCTCTGAAAAACTGTTTTTT

V gene: TRBV7-2
J gene: TRBJ2-7
D gene: -
clone size: once
CDR3 protein: CASSLGQNYEQYF
CDR3 DNA: TGTGCCAGCAGCCTCGGACAGAACTACGAGCAGTACTTC

V gene: TRBV10-3
J gene: TRBJ2-7
D gene: -
clone size: -
CDR3 protein: CAISDRQGTYEQYF
CDR3 DNA: TGTGCCATCAGTGACCGACAAGGGACCTACGAGCAGTACTTC

V gene: TRBV29-1
J gene: TRBJ1-3
D gene: -
clone size: -
CDR3 protein: CSVERSGDSGNTIYF
CDR3 DNA: TGCAGCGTTGAGAGATCAGGGGACTCTGGAAACACCATATATTTT

V gene: TRBV5-4
J gene: TRBJ1-6
D gene: -
clone size: -
CDR3 protein: CASSLDGRADSPLHF
CDR3 DNA: TGTGCCAGCAGCTTGGATGGGAGGGCGGATTCACCCCTCCACTTT

V gene: TRBV27
J gene: TRBJ1-2
D gene: TRBD1
clone size: -
CDR3 protein: CASSPTGHNYGYTF
CDR3 DNA: TGTGCCAGCAGTCCGACAGGGCACAACTATGGCTACACCTTC

V gene: TRBV18
J gene: TRBJ1-1
D gene: -
clone size: -
CDR3 protein: CASSPAWANTEAFF
CDR3 DNA: TGTGCCAGCTCACCGGCTTGGGCGAACACTGAAGCTTTCTTT

V gene: TRBV7-3
J gene: TRBJ1-1
D gene: TRBD1
clone size: -
CDR3 protein: CASSADRGNTEAFF
CDR3 DNA: TGTGCCAGCAGCGCAGACAGGGGGAACACTGAAGCTTTCTTT

V gene: TRBV27
J gene: TRBJ1-3
D gene: -
clone size: few
CDR3 protein: CASSLGGFGNTIYF
CDR3 DNA: TGTGCCAGCAGTTTAGGGGGCTTTGGAAACACCATATATTTT